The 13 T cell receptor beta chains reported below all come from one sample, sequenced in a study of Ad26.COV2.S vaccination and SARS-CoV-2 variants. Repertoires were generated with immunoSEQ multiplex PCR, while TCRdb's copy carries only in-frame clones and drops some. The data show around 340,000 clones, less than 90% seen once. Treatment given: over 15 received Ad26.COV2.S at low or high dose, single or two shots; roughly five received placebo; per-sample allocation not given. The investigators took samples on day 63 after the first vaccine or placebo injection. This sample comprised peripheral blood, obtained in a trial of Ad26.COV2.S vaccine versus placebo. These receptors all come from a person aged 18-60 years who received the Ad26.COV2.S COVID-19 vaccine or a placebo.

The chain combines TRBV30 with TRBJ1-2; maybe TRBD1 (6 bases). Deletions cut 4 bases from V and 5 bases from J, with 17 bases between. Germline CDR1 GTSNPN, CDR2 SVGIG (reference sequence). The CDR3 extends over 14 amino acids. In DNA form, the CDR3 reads TGTGCCTGGATCGCCGCGGGGGGCGGGTATGGCTACACCTTC. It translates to CAWIAAGGGYGYTF.

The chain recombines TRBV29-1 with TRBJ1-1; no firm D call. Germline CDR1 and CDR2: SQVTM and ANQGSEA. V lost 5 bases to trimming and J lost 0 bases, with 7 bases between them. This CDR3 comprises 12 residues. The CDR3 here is CSVTELNTEAFF. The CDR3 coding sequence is TGCAGCGTTACAGAGCTGAACACTGAAGCTTTCTTT.

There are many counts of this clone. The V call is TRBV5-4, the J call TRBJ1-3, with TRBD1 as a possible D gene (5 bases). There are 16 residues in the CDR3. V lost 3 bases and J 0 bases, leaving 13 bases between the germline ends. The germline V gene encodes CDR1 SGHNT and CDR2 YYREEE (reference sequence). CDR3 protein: CASSWQPDSSGNTIYF. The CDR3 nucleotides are TGTGCCAGCAGCTGGCAGCCTGACAGCTCTGGAAACACCATATATTTT.

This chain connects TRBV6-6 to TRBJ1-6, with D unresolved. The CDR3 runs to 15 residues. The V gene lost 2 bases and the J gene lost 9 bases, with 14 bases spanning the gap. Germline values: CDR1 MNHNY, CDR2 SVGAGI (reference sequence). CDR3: CASSYEIQYTSPLHF. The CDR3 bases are TGTGCCAGCAGTTACGAAATTCAGTACACTTCACCCCTCCACTTT.

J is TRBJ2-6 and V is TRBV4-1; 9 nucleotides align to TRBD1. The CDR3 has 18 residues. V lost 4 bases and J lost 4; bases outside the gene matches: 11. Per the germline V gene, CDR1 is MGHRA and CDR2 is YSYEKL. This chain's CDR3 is CASSLSGQGLKGANVLTF. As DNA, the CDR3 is TGCGCCAGCAGCCTCTCGGGACAGGGATTAAAAGGGGCCAACGTCCTGACTTTC.

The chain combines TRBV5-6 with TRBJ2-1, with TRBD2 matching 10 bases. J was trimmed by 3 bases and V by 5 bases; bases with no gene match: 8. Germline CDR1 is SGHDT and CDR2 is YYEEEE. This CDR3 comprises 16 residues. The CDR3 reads CASRLIAGGGYNEQFF. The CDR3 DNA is TGTGCCAGCAGGCTGATAGCGGGAGGCGGCTACAATGAGCAGTTCTTC.

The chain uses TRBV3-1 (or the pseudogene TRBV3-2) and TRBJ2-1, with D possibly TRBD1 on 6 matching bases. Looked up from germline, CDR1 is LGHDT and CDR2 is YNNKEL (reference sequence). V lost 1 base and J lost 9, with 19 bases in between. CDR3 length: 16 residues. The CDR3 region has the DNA TGTGCCAGCAGCCAAGGCCGGTCAGGGGTTCGGTCTGAGCAGTTCTTC. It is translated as CASSQGRSGVRSEQFF.

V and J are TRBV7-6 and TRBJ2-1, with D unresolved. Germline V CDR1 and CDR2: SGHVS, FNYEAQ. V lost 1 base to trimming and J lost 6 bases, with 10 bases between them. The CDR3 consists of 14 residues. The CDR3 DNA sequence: TGTGCCAGCAGCTTAGGGCCCGTGCCCAATGAGCAGTTCTTC. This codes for CASSLGPVPNEQFF. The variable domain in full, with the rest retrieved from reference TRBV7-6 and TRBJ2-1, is GAGVSQSPRYKVTKRGQDVALRCDPISGHVSLYWYRQALGQGPEFLTYFNYEAQQDKSGLPNDRFSAERPEGSISTLTIQRTEQRDSAMYRCASSLGPVPNEQFFGPGTRLTVL.

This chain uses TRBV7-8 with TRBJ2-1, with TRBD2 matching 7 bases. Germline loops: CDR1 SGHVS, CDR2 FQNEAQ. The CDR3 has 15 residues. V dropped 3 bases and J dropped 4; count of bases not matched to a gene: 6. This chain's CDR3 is CASSFSVSGYNEQFF. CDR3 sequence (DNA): TGTGCCAGCAGCTTTAGCGTTAGCGGGTACAATGAGCAGTTCTTC.

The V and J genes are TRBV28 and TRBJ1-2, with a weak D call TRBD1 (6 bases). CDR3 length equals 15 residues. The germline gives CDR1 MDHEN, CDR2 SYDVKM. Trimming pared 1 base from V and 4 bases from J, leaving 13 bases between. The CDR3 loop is CASSLSQDRSYGYTF. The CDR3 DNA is TGTGCCAGCAGTTTATCCCAGGACAGAAGCTATGGCTACACCTTC.

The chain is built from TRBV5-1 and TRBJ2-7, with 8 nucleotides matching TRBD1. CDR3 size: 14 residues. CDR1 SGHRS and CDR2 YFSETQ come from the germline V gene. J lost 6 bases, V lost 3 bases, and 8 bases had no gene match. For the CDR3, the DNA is TGCGCCAGCAGCTCATTAAGACAGGGGACCGAGCAGTACTTC. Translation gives CASSSLRQGTEQYF.

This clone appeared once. The CDR3 bases are TGTGCCAGCAGTACAGGATTATCTAACTATGGCTACACCTTC. The encoded protein is CASSTGLSNYGYTF. The rearrangement joins TRBV27 to TRBJ1-2, with D possibly TRBD1 on 5 matching bases. CDR1 MNHEY and CDR2 SMNVEV come from the germline V gene (reference sequence). The ends were cut back, 5 bases at V and 0 bases at J, with 10 bases in the middle. The CDR3 has 14 residues.

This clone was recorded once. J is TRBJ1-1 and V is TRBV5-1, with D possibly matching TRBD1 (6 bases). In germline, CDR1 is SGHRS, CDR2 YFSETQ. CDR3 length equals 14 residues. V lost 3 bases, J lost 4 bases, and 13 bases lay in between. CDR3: CASSSGGLGTEAFF. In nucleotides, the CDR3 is TGCGCCAGCAGCTCGGGGGGCCTGGGCACTGAAGCTTTCTTT.